The rows below give T cell receptor beta chains drawn from one sample of a study of Graves' ophthalmopathy and Graves' hyperthyroidism. TCRdb re-called the multiplex PCR reads with MiXCR, one entry per CDR3 protein. Here the sample spans 560,000 or so distinct CDR3 sequences, roughly 39% being singletons. Sequencing input: peripheral blood or thyroid tissue (not recorded which). The source is an adult man with Graves' hyperthyroidism. CDR3s leave out the opening cysteine and the closing phenylalanine or tryptophan. D genes are given only for firm matches. Size is stated for part of the rows, as once, few or many counts, or as a class when the clone is expanded.

clone size | D gene | J gene | V gene | CDR3 protein
NA | TRBD1 | TRBJ1-2 | TRBV25-1 | ASSARTGDNYGYT
NA | TRBD1 | TRBJ2-2 | TRBV5-1 | ASSSHRGHDTGELF
NA | TRBD2 | TRBJ2-5 | TRBV7-2 | ASSSRLAGGTQY
NA | TRBD2 | TRBJ2-7 | TRBV29-1 | SVEDRLAGVYEQC
many | NA | TRBJ1-5 | TRBV20-1 | SARPESNQPQH
NA | NA | TRBJ2-7 | TRBV7-2 | ASSLGSSAGPSYEQY
NA | NA | TRBJ2-2 | TRBV29-1 | SVVRVNTGELF
NA | TRBD1 | TRBJ2-2 | TRBV4-1 | ASSRPGLGQGRRELF
NA | TRBD2 | TRBJ2-7 | TRBV10-3 | AISALPRLAVSYEQY
many | NA | TRBJ2-2 | TRBV12-3/TRBV12-4 | ASTSWGTGELF
many | TRBD1 | TRBJ1-5 | TRBV24-1 | ATSDSTGVDQPQH
NA | TRBD1 | TRBJ1-2 | TRBV5-1 | ASSTPGTGPTT
NA | NA | TRBJ1-2 | TRBV2 | ASSFTGVGEYGYT
many | TRBD1 | TRBJ1-2 | TRBV2 | ASSEDRDRDGYT
once | TRBD1 | TRBJ1-2 | TRBV20-1 | SARQGAQIGYT
few | TRBD1 | TRBJ2-3 | TRBV7-6 | ASSFGTGGTDTQY
NA | NA | TRBJ1-2 | TRBV7-2 | ASSSGPAKNYGYT
NA | NA | TRBJ2-5 | TRBV25-1 | ASSDPADRERVETQY
many | NA | TRBJ2-5 | TRBV20-1 | SARRGQETQY
NA | TRBD1 | TRBJ2-5 | TRBV20-1 | SASTGGFETQY
many | NA | TRBJ2-5 | TRBV12-3/TRBV12-4 | ASRWGLAQETQY
many | NA | TRBJ1-5 | TRBV19 | ASSRDRNQPQH
many | NA | TRBJ1-1 | TRBV5-8 | ASSWGHENTEAF
NA | TRBD1 | TRBJ1-1 | TRBV4-2 | ASSAIPGQGDTEAF
NA | TRBD2 | TRBJ2-5 | TRBV29-1 | SVEDWTSGRQETQY
many | NA | TRBJ2-2 | TRBV12-3/TRBV12-4 | ASSLGPPTGELF
few | NA | TRBJ2-3 | TRBV24-1 | ATSDIDTQY